This record looks at one T cell receptor beta chain sequence and its context. What it binds is not known. These data come from a study of cytomegalovirus exposure and HLA in healthy donors. Study-wide results and limits: Sequencing depth roughly uniform across donors was assumed in presence/absence analyses.

Germline loops: CDR1 ENHRY, CDR2 SYGVKD. With 9 bases removed from V and 4 bases from J, the gap between germline ends came to 17 bases. CDR3 length: 14 residues. Both 60 Vbeta primers and 13 Jbeta primers went into the PCR. Only in-frame clones appear in the TCRdb table, and some are missing; sequencing was by immunoSEQ multiplex PCR. The sample shows under 200,000 clones, around 80% of them seen only once. The sample taken for sequencing was PBMCs. The sequence derives from a woman aged 40 to 50 in good health and CMV-seronegative. This chain links TRBV10-3 with TRBJ2-3, with TRBD1 as a possible D gene (6 bases). CDR3 DNA: TGTGCCATGTCACCAGGGGATGGCCCAGATACGCAGTATTTT. Encoded protein: CAMSPGDGPDTQYF.